The 20 T cell receptor beta chains below all came from one sample that was sequenced in a study of blood T cell repertoires in COVID-19. Method: immunoSEQ multiplex PCR; TCRdb's copy keeps in-frame clones and lacks some. Of 200,000 to 250,000 clones in the sample, 85% to 90% were seen once. Sequenced material: PBMCs or T cells enriched from blood (not recorded which). Source of these receptors: a woman aged 18-29 years in a cohort exposed to, infected with or recovered from COVID-19 (not recorded which).

This rearrangement joins TRBV7-2 to TRBJ2-7; 10 bases are a match to TRBD2. The CDR3 is 16 residues long. CDR1 is SGHTA and CDR2 is FQGNSA in the germline V gene. The J segment lost 2 bases and the V segment lost 1 base, leaving 5 bases of the junction unmatched. CDR3 nucleotide sequence: TGTGCCAGCAGCTTAGGGAGCGGGAGGGTTCCCTACGAGCAGTACTTC. Amino acids: CASSLGSGRVPYEQYF.

V usage is TRBV25-1 and J usage is TRBJ2-3; TRBD1 is a possible D gene (6 bases). Germline lookup yields CDR1 MGHDK and CDR2 SYGVNS. V lost 6 bases and J 6 bases, leaving 7 bases between the germline ends. The CDR3 totals 11 residues. CDR3 protein: CASRGADTQYF. DNA of the CDR3: TGTGCCAGCAGGGGGGCCGATACGCAGTATTTT.

In this sample, this clone turned up once. V is TRBV24-1 and J is TRBJ1-2, with D maybe TRBD1 (5 bases). This CDR3 is built from 14 residues. Germline CDR1 KGHDR, CDR2 SFDVKD. V lost 4 bases, J lost 3 bases, and 11 bases lay in between. The CDR3: CATSDYRRHYGYTF. The CDR3 nucleotides read TGTGCCACCAGTGACTACAGGCGCCACTATGGCTACACCTTC.

This chain connects TRBV5-1 to TRBJ2-5; D is possibly TRBD1 (5 bases). V lost 4 bases, J lost 4 bases, and 17 bases lay in between. Per germline, CDR1 SGHRS and CDR2 YFSETQ. The CDR3 has 15 residues. The CDR3 loop is CASSPYSLQVETQYF. The CDR3 DNA reads TGCGCCAGCAGCCCCTACTCATTACAGGTAGAGACCCAGTACTTC.

The genes are TRBV6-5 and TRBJ1-2, with D maybe TRBD1 (5 bases). This CDR3 comprises 15 residues. Trimming removed 0 bases from V and 2 bases from J, with 10 bases in between. Germline V gives CDR1 MNHEY, CDR2 SVGAGI. The CDR3 is CASSYSRTFNYGYTF. The CDR3 coding sequence is TGTGCCAGCAGTTACTCTAGGACATTCAACTATGGCTACACCTTC.

The chain combines TRBV27 with TRBJ2-5; D is possibly TRBD2 (7 bases). Trimming pared 5 bases from V and 5 bases from J, leaving 12 bases between. CDR3 size: 13 residues. Germline CDR1 reads MNHEY; CDR2 reads SMNVEV (reference sequence). CDR3 nucleotides: TGTGCCAGCAGTCTAAAGGGGGGGGAGACCCAGTACTTC. Encoded protein: CASSLKGGETQYF.

The rearrangement links TRBV28 to TRBJ2-7, with TRBD1 matching 8 bases. Germline V lookup: CDR1 MDHEN, CDR2 SYDVKM. Unmatched junction bases numbered 11, after V lost 6 bases and J lost 4 bases. The CDR3 contains 15 residues. The CDR3 DNA reads as TGTGCCAGCAGGTCCTTTAGGACAGGGAAATACGAGCAGTACTTC. Its protein is CASRSFRTGKYEQYF.

The chain joins TRBV9 to TRBJ1-4, with TRBD1 as a possible D gene (5 bases). The CDR3 contains 14 residues. The germline CDR1 and CDR2 sequences are SGDLS and YYNGEE. Trimming stripped 2 bases from V and 8 bases from J, with 13 bases between. The DNA for the CDR3 is TGTGCCAGCAGCGTTGGGGGGAGGAGCGAAAAACTGTTTTTT. This encodes CASSVGGRSEKLFF.

The CDR3: CAISESQGNRDEQYF. Written as DNA, the CDR3 is TGTGCCATCAGTGAGTCACAGGGAAATCGGGACGAGCAGTACTTC. The V call is TRBV10-3, the J call TRBJ2-7; weak D call: TRBD1 (6 bases). Deletions cut 0 bases from V and 5 bases from J, with 14 bases between. Per the germline V gene, CDR1 is ENHRY and CDR2 is SYGVKD. This CDR3 is built from 15 residues.

The rearrangement links TRBV2 to TRBJ1-1, with a tentative D call TRBD1 (5 bases). Germline-derived CDR1 and CDR2 are SNHLY and FYNNEI. The CDR3 length is 14 residues. Trimming pared 3 bases from V and 1 base from J, leaving 9 bases between. The CDR3 here is CASSEDTANTEAFF. DNA of the CDR3: TGTGCCAGCAGTGAGGACACTGCGAACACTGAAGCTTTCTTT.

The J gene is TRBJ2-3, the V gene TRBV27, with TRBD2 as a possible D gene (7 bases). Germline V gene lookup returns CDR1 MNHEY and CDR2 SMNVEV (reference sequence). This CDR3 has 16 amino acids. V dropped 4 bases and J dropped 2 bases, with 16 bases sitting between them. CDR3 DNA sequence: TGTGCCAGCAGTTCCAGACGAGGGGGGGTCACAGATACGCAGTATTTT. Translation gives CASSSRRGGVTDTQYF.

V is TRBV5-1 and J is TRBJ1-4, with a possible D match to TRBD1 (6 bases). The CDR3 is 15 residues long. Trimming cost V 5 bases and J 6 bases, with 17 bases left between them. In germline, CDR1 is SGHRS, CDR2 YFSETQ. The CDR3 loop is CASRPGTNVYEKLFF. The CDR3 DNA is TGCGCCAGCAGACCCGGGACAAACGTCTATGAAAAACTGTTTTTT.

Remarks on this clone: Since a much larger clone is just one base distant, this may be a read error. This chain uses TRBV28 with TRBJ2-2; 7 bases line up with TRBD1. Per the germline V gene, CDR1 is MDHEN and CDR2 is SYDVKM. This CDR3 region has 14 residues. The J segment lost 3 bases and the V segment lost 5 bases, leaving 3 bases of the junction unmatched. The CDR3 is CASSEQGYTGELFF. In DNA, the CDR3 is TGTGCCAGCAGTGAACAGGGGTACACCGGGGAGCTGTTTTTT.

This clone was observed once. The chain couples TRBV11-3 to TRBJ2-7, with D possibly being TRBD1 (6 bases). The CDR3 is 13 amino acids. Looked up from germline, CDR1 is SGHNT and CDR2 is YENEEA. Trimming removed 6 bases from V and 3 bases from J, with 12 bases in between. CDR3 region: CASRGLGGYEQYF. In nucleotides, the CDR3 is TGTGCCAGCAGGGGGTTAGGGGGCTACGAGCAGTACTTC.

This clone was seen a single time. This chain connects TRBV5-4 to TRBJ1-5; D gene ambiguous. Trimming shortened V by 7 bases and J by 3 bases, and 11 bases separated the two germline ends. The CDR3 is 13 amino acids. Germline lookup yields CDR1 SGHNT and CDR2 YYREEE (reference sequence). In nucleotides, the CDR3 is TGTGCCAGCGGTCCGGAGCTCAATCAGCCCCAGCATTTT. This sequence encodes CASGPELNQPQHF. The complete variable domain, with remaining parts taken from reference TRBV5-4 and TRBJ1-5, reads ETGVTQSPTHLIKTRGQQVTLRCSSQSGHNTVSWYQQALGQGPQFIFQYYREEENGRGNFPPRFSGLQFPNYSSELNVNALELDDSALYLCASGPELNQPQHFGDGTRLSIL.

The chain joins TRBV9 to TRBJ1-2; the D gene is possibly TRBD1 (5 bases). V was pared by 0 bases and J by 4 bases, with 7 bases between. Germline V lookup: CDR1 SGDLS, CDR2 YYNGEE. The CDR3 extends over 13 amino acids. CDR3 residues: CASSVDQGYGYTF. The CDR3 DNA reads TGTGCCAGCAGCGTAGATCAGGGCTATGGCTACACCTTC.

V gene TRBV13 combines with J gene TRBJ2-1, with 8 bases identical to TRBD2. The ends lost 1 base at V and 2 bases at J; junction bases unmatched: 1. The CDR3 has 15 residues. The germline gives CDR1 PRHDT, CDR2 FYEKMQ (reference sequence). The CDR3 is CASSLDGGAYNEQFF. The DNA for the CDR3 is TGTGCCAGCAGCTTAGACGGGGGGGCCTACAATGAGCAGTTCTTC. The full variable domain, with the rest looked up from reference TRBV13 and TRBJ2-1, is AAGVIQSPRHLIKEKRETATLKCYPIPRHDTVYWYQQGPGQDPQFLISFYEKMQSDKGSIPDRFSAQQFSDYHSELNMSSLELGDSALYFCASSLDGGAYNEQFFGPGTRLTVL.

The chain uses TRBV10-1 and TRBJ2-2, with 7 bases fitting TRBD1. Germline V gene sequence: CDR1 WNHNN, CDR2 SYGVQD (reference sequence). The CDR3 has 14 residues. V shed 8 bases, J shed 1 base, and the junction held 4 bases outside the gene matches. The CDR3 nucleotides read TGCGCCAGCTCAGGACAGGAGAACACCGGGGAGCTGTTTTTT. This translates into CASSGQENTGELFF.

The genes are TRBV18 and TRBJ1-4, with TRBD1 as a possible D gene (5 bases). This CDR3 is built from 17 residues. Trimming cost V 4 bases and J 0 bases, with 15 bases left between them. In germline, CDR1 is KGHSH, CDR2 LQKENI. CDR3 residues: CASSLGRARTTNEKLFF. The CDR3 bases are TGTGCCAGCTCACTGGGCAGGGCGAGGACAACTAATGAAAAACTGTTTTTT.

As DNA, the CDR3 is TGTGCCACCAACAATGGGCGGAACACTGAAGCTTTCTTT. Amino acids: CATNNGRNTEAFF. V usage is TRBV24-1 and J usage is TRBJ1-1; D is unresolved. CDR1 and CDR2 from the germline V gene are KGHDR and SFDVKD. The V gene lost 8 bases and the J gene lost 1 base, with 10 bases spanning the gap. The CDR3 spans 13 residues.